The 26 T cell receptor beta chains in this list originate from one sample, sequenced in a study of OX40 agonist ivuxolimab in advanced cancers. The method was the immunoSEQ multiplex PCR assay. The clones in this table, taken by TCRdb from immuneACCESS, are in-frame only. Not every clone is retained; where verified, under half of the shortfall comes from an unresolved V gene, and the cause of the rest is unknown. The sample table contains tens of thousands of clones; only one count was recorded for about 82% of them. The leading ten clones occupy approximately 0.57% of the sample. This specimen was CD4+ or CD8+ T cells sorted from blood, taken in a trial of the OX40 agonist ivuxolimab. The receptors derive from an adult with an advanced solid tumor such as melanoma, head and neck, liver or kidney cancer.

This clone was seen a handful of times. The J gene is TRBJ1-6, the V gene TRBV7-2; D not resolved. The CDR3 sequence is 15 residues long. Deletions cut 1 base from V and 8 bases from J, with 12 bases between. CDR1 is SGHTA, CDR2 FQGNSA, per germline. Here the CDR3 DNA reads TGTGCCAGCAGCTTAGAGGCGATAAGAGATTCACCCCTCCACTTT. This encodes CASSLEAIRDSPLHF.

This clone was seen a single time. The V gene is TRBV7-9, the J gene TRBJ1-2; no clear D gene. The CDR3 loop spans 12 amino acids. The V end was cut by 9 bases, the J end by 3 bases, with 11 bases between. Germline values: CDR1 SEHNR, CDR2 FQNEAQ (reference sequence). CDR3 nucleotide sequence: TGTGCCAGTAGCCGGGAGGACTATGGCTACACCTTC. Translating gives CASSREDYGYTF.

The J gene is TRBJ2-6, the V gene TRBV7-9; D is possibly TRBD1 (6 bases). V dropped 1 base and J dropped 2 bases, with 6 bases sitting between them. The CDR3 sequence is 15 residues long. CDR1 and CDR2 (germline): SEHNR, FQNEAQ (reference sequence). The CDR3 sequence: CASSLGQAGANVLTF. CDR3 DNA sequence: TGTGCCAGCAGCTTAGGACAGGCTGGGGCCAACGTCCTGACTTTC.

The rearrangement links TRBV11-2 to TRBJ2-7; TRBD2 matches at 7 bases. The CDR3 consists of 15 residues. Trimming at V came to 0 bases and at J to 4 bases, leaving 6 bases not matched to a gene. CDR1 and CDR2 from the germline V gene are SGHAT and FQNNGV. The CDR3 nucleotides read TGTGCCAGCAGCTTAGATCCAGCGGGGCTGTACGAGCAGTACTTC. Protein: CASSLDPAGLYEQYF.

V usage is TRBV6-5 and J usage is TRBJ2-5; D gene unclear. The germline gives CDR1 MNHEY, CDR2 SVGAGI. The V end was cut by 0 bases, the J end by 4 bases, with 6 bases between. This CDR3 comprises 13 residues. The CDR3 DNA reads TGTGCCAGCAGTTACTCGTCGGGAGAGACCCAGTACTTC. Protein sequence: CASSYSSGETQYF.

The V call is TRBV18, the J call TRBJ2-2; 8 bases align to TRBD2. With 0 bases clipped from V and 6 bases from J, the junction kept 0 bases outside the gene matches. The CDR3 covers 14 residues. CDR1 is KGHSH, CDR2 LQKENI, per germline. The CDR3 nucleotides read TGTGCCAGCTCACCACCGGGACTAGCCGGGGAGCTGTTTTTT. Translating it yields CASSPPGLAGELFF.

The rearrangement links TRBV6-5 to TRBJ1-1; no clear D gene. Germline V gene lookup returns CDR1 MNHEY and CDR2 SVGAGI. The CDR3 contains 11 residues. Trimming pared 7 bases from V and 1 base from J, leaving 4 bases between. The CDR3 DNA follows: TGTGCCAGCACCTCGAACACTGAAGCTTTCTTT. It codes for CASTSNTEAFF.

This chain uses TRBV6-5 with TRBJ2-7, with 14 nucleotides matching TRBD2. Germline V gene lookup returns CDR1 MNHEY and CDR2 SVGAGI. The CDR3 has 16 amino acids. The ends lost 4 bases at V and 2 bases at J; junction bases unmatched: 4. The CDR3 DNA is TGTGCCAGCAGTTTCCGACTAGCGGGGGGGCCCTACGAGCAGTACTTC. Translating gives CASSFRLAGGPYEQYF.

The count of this clone is one. The genes are TRBV29-1 and TRBJ1-1; D possibly corresponds to TRBD1 (5 bases). Deletions cut 6 bases from V and 0 bases from J, with 20 bases between. Germline lookup yields CDR1 SQVTM and CDR2 ANQGSEA. The CDR3 totals 16 residues. In DNA, the CDR3 is TGCAGCGTCCTGGTGGGTGGACGGGGGATGAACACTGAAGCTTTCTTT. It specifies CSVLVGGRGMNTEAFF.

The CDR3 sequence is CASSSYSGQRAYGYTF. The CDR3 DNA follows: TGTGCCAGCAGCTCGTACTCCGGACAGCGGGCCTATGGCTACACCTTC. The gene calls are TRBV5-4 and TRBJ1-2, with a weak D call TRBD1 (6 bases). The CDR3 sequence is 16 residues long. V was pared by 3 bases and J by 4 bases, with 19 bases between. Germline values: CDR1 SGHNT, CDR2 YYREEE (reference sequence). Complete variable domain (other parts from reference TRBV5-4 and TRBJ1-2): ETGVTQSPTHLIKTRGQQVTLRCSSQSGHNTVSWYQQALGQGPQFIFQYYREEENGRGNFPPRFSGLQFPNYSSELNVNALELDDSALYLCASSSYSGQRAYGYTFGSGTRLTVV.

V gene TRBV19 combines with J gene TRBJ1-2; D gene unclear. Germline CDR1 and CDR2: LNHDA and SQIVND (reference sequence). There are 13 residues in the CDR3. V gave up 4 bases and J gave up 8 bases, with 14 bases separating them. The CDR3 region is CASSTQAGEGYTF. The CDR3, as DNA: TGTGCCAGTAGTACCCAGGCCGGGGAGGGCTACACCTTC.

The CDR3 DNA follows: TGTGCCAGCAGCTTAGGGTGGGGTTTACAGGGAAACGAGCAGTACTTC. Protein product: CASSLGWGLQGNEQYF. The chain couples TRBV7-9 to TRBJ2-7; the D gene is possibly TRBD1 (6 bases). V was clipped by 1 base and J by 5 bases, with 18 bases between them. This CDR3 has 16 residues. CDR1 SEHNR and CDR2 FQNEAQ come from the germline V gene (reference sequence).

This clone was detected once. The V and J genes are TRBV6-1 and TRBJ1-2; possibly TRBD1 for D (6 bases). The CDR3 runs to 16 residues. Germline V gives CDR1 MNHNS, CDR2 SASEGT. V lost 3 bases, J lost 1 base, and 15 bases lay in between. Written as DNA, the CDR3 is TGTGCCAGCAGTGAGGCCGGGACAAATTTTAACTATGGCTACACCTTC. Translation gives CASSEAGTNFNYGYTF.

V usage is TRBV10-3 and J usage is TRBJ1-3; TRBD1 aligns across 9 bases. This CDR3 region has 14 residues. After removal of 6 bases from V and 3 bases from J, the junction contained 3 bases not matched to a gene. Germline CDR1 ENHRY, CDR2 SYGVKD. CDR3 in amino acids: CAIRGQGIGNTIYF. The CDR3, as DNA: TGTGCCATCAGAGGACAGGGGATTGGAAACACCATATATTTT.

This clone was recorded once. The V gene is TRBV6-5, the J gene TRBJ1-1; no clear D. CDR1 and CDR2 (germline): MNHEY, SVGAGI. V was pared by 0 bases and J by 1 base, with 9 bases between. The CDR3 runs 15 residues. CDR3 sequence reads: CASSYSNPSNTEAFF. The DNA for the CDR3 is TGTGCCAGCAGTTACTCGAACCCGTCGAACACTGAAGCTTTCTTT.

V is TRBV5-3 and J is TRBJ2-3; D is ambiguous. TRBV5-3 qualifies as an ORF whose function is uncertain. The V gene lost 5 bases and the J gene lost 6 bases, with 13 bases spanning the gap. This CDR3 comprises 13 residues. CDR3 sequence: CARSPTSTDTQYF. In DNA form, the CDR3 reads TGTGCCAGAAGTCCTACTTCGACCGATACGCAGTATTTT.

The gene calls are TRBV4-1 and TRBJ1-5; a possible D gene is TRBD1 (5 bases). The CDR3 covers 14 residues. Germline values: CDR1 MGHRA, CDR2 YSYEKL. V was clipped by 8 bases and J by 2 bases, with 13 bases between them. The DNA for the CDR3 is TGCGCCAGCGGCGGGGCAATGGGCAATCAGCCCCAGCATTTT. It yields the protein CASGGAMGNQPQHF.

V gene TRBV7-2 combines with J gene TRBJ2-7, with D possibly called TRBD1 or TRBD2 (6 bases each). Trimming removed 3 bases from V and 2 bases from J, with 11 bases in between. Per the germline V gene, CDR1 is SGHTA and CDR2 is FQGNSA. CDR3 length: 14 amino acids. For the CDR3, the DNA is TGTGCCAGCAGCTTTTACGGGGGCCCCTACGAGCAGTACTTC. Its protein product is CASSFYGGPYEQYF. The entire variable domain, with the rest obtained from reference TRBV7-2 and TRBJ2-7, is as follows: GAGVSQSPSNKVTEKGKDVELRCDPISGHTALYWYRQSLGQGLEFLIYFQGNSAPDKSGLPSDRFSAERTGGSVSTLTIQRTQQEDSAVYLCASSFYGGPYEQYFGPGTRLTVT.

The V call is TRBV7-3, the J call TRBJ2-5, with TRBD1 matching 10 bases. This CDR3 spans 15 amino acids. The V segment lost 2 bases and the J segment 2 bases; nucleotides outside the gene matches: 2. Germline CDR1 and CDR2: SGHTA and FQGTGA. DNA of the CDR3: TGTGCCAGCAGCTTAGGGGGACAGGGGCAAGAGACCCAGTACTTC. Protein: CASSLGGQGQETQYF.

V and J are TRBV19 and TRBJ1-2, with TRBD1 matching 7 bases. With V trimmed by 3 bases and J by 4 bases, 2 bases remained unmatched. Germline V gives CDR1 LNHDA, CDR2 SQIVND (reference sequence). This CDR3 is built from 13 residues. DNA for the CDR3: TGTGCCAGTAGTATCCGGGACAGCTATGGCTACACCTTC. Protein: CASSIRDSYGYTF.

This rearrangement joins TRBV15 to TRBJ2-5; D gene uncertain. The CDR3 runs to 14 residues. The V end lost 3 bases, the J end lost 3 bases, and 11 bases lay between the germline ends. Germline V CDR1 and CDR2: LNHNV, YYDKDF (reference sequence). The CDR3, as DNA: TGTGCCACCAGCAGGCCGGAAACCAAAGAGACCCAGTACTTC. Translation: CATSRPETKETQYF.

This clone has just one count. The CDR3 here is CASSPVPGQNRGELFF. The CDR3 DNA sequence: TGTGCCAGCAGCCCGGTTCCGGGTCAGAACCGCGGGGAGCTGTTTTTT. The chain uses TRBV9 and TRBJ2-2, with D hard to call. V lost 4 bases and J lost 7, with 20 bases in between. CDR1 is SGDLS, CDR2 YYNGEE, per germline. This CDR3 has 16 residues.

The chain joins TRBV6-6 to TRBJ2-5, with 7 bases aligning to TRBD1. The CDR3 runs 13 residues. V was pared by 7 bases and J by 1 base, with 3 bases of the junction left unmatched. Germline V lookup: CDR1 MNHNY, CDR2 SVGAGI (reference sequence). The CDR3 bases are TGTGCCAGCAAGGGGACAGCCCAAGAGACCCAGTACTTC. It yields the protein CASKGTAQETQYF.

This clone came up once. The chain carries TRBV30 and TRBJ1-5, with D hard to call. Trimming shortened V by 2 bases and J by 11 bases, and 10 bases separated the two germline ends. Germline V gene data show CDR1 as GTSNPN and CDR2 as SVGIG (reference sequence). This CDR3 has 11 amino acids. The CDR3 bases are TGTGCCTGGAGTATAGTGGGGACCCAGCATTTT. The encoded protein is CAWSIVGTQHF.

The chain carries TRBV6-5 and TRBJ1-6, with D uncertain. Deletions cut 2 bases from V and 13 bases from J, with 18 bases between. The CDR3 is made up of 15 amino acids. Per the germline V gene, CDR1 is MNHEY and CDR2 is SVGAGI. CDR3 in amino acids: CASSYESRVRSPLHF. CDR3 nucleotide sequence: TGTGCCAGCAGTTACGAATCCCGGGTGAGGAGTCCCCTCCACTTT.

The rearrangement links TRBV7-9 to TRBJ2-1; D unclear. CDR1 and CDR2 from the germline V gene are SEHNR and FQNEAQ (reference sequence). V was cut by 5 bases and J by 8 bases, with 7 bases left in between. The CDR3 has 11 residues. This chain's CDR3 is CASSHNYEQFF. Written as DNA, the CDR3 is TGTGCCAGCAGCCATAACTATGAGCAGTTCTTC.